This TCR beta chain was identified during a study of T cell responses to AZD1222 COVID-19 vaccine. Findings and caveats of the study: The study found vaccine-associated CD4 TCRs spanning spike, dominant at 160-218 and 743-854. The study reported that nearly half of spike-specific TCRs target unmutated variant regions. Among those given AZD1222, only six were seropositive at baseline.

Produced via immunoSEQ multiplex PCR; TCRdb's table is partial and in-frame only. This table holds more than 95,000 clones, around nine tenths found once. The CDR3 sequence is 14 residues long. Per the germline V gene, CDR1 is MNHEY and CDR2 is SVGAGI. The V and J ends lost 0 bases and 5 bases respectively, with 11 bases between them. On this clone itself: What it recognizes is unknown.

The receptor was isolated from an adult in good health. J is TRBJ2-7 and V is TRBV6-5; no firm D call. Specimen: peripheral blood, collected on day 0 of AZD1222 vaccination. DNA of the CDR3: TGTGCCAGCAGTTACTCGAGCGTCGGCGACGAGCAGTACTTC. Amino acids: CASSYSSVGDEQYF.